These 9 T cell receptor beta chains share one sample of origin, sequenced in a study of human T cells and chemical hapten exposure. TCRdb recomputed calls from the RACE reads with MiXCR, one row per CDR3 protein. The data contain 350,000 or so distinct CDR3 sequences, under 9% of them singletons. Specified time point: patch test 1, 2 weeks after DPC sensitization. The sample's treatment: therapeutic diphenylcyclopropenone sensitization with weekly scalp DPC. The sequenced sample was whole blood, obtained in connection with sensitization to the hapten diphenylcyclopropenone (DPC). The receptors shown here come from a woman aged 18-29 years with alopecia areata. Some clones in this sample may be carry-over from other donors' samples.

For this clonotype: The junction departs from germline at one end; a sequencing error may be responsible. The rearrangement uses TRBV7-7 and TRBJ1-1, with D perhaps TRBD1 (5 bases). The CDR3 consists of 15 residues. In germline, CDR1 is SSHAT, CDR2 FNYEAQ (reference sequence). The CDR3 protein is CASSPPLGENTEAFF. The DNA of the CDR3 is TGTGCTAGCAGCCCACCATTGGGGGAGAACACTGAAGCTTTCTTT. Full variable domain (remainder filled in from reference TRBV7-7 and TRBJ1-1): GAGVSQSPRYKVTKRGQDVTLRCDPISSHATLYWYQQALGQGPEFLTYFNYEAQPDKSGLPSDRFSAERPEGSISTLTIQRTEQRDSAMYRCASSPPLGENTEAFFGQGTRLTVV.

The CDR3 coding sequence is TGTGCCAGCAGTTACTCCCTCCAAGGGTCTTTGGGCTACACCTTC. As protein: CASSYSLQGSLGYTF. V usage is TRBV6-5 and J usage is TRBJ1-2; no definite D call. The CDR3 runs 15 residues. V gave up 0 bases and J gave up 8 bases, with 16 bases separating them. The germline CDR1 and CDR2 sequences are MNHEY and SVGAGI.

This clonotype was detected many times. The CDR3: CASGGWGRDEQFF. As DNA, the CDR3 is TGTGCCAGCGGAGGGTGGGGAAGGGATGAGCAGTTCTTC. The rearrangement links TRBV9 to TRBJ2-1; TRBD2 might be the D (6 bases). This CDR3 contains 13 residues. V was clipped by 7 bases and J by 8 bases, with 16 bases between them. CDR1 and CDR2 from the germline V gene are SGDLS and YYNGEE. Looking up the rest from reference TRBV9 and TRBJ2-1 gives the full variable domain: DSGVTQTPKHLITATGQRVTLRCSPRSGDLSVYWYQQSLDQGLQFLIQYYNGEERAKGNILERFSAQQFPDLHSELNLSSLELGDSALYFCASGGWGRDEQFFGPGTRLTVL.

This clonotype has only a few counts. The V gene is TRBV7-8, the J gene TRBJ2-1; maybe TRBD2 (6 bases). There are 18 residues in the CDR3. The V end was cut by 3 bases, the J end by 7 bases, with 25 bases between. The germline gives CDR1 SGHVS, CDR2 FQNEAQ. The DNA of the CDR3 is TGTGCCAGCAGCTTTCTTTCTTATTTCGCGGGGACGGGGAATGAGCAGTTCTTC. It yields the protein CASSFLSYFAGTGNEQFF.

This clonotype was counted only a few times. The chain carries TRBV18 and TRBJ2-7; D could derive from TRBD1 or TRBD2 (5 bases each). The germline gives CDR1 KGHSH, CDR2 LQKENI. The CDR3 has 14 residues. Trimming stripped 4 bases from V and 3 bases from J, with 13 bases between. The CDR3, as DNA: TGTGCCAGCTCACGGGACCCAAGCTACTACGAGCAGTACTTC. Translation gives CASSRDPSYYEQYF.

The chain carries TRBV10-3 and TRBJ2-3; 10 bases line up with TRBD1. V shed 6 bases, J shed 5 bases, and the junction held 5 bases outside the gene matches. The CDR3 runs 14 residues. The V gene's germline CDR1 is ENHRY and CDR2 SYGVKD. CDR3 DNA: TGTGCCATCAGCCCGGGACAGGGGTTAGATACGCAGTATTTT. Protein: CAISPGQGLDTQYF.

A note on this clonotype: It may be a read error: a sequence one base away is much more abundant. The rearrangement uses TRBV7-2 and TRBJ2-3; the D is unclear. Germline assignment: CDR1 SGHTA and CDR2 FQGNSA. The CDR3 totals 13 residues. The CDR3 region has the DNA TGTGCCAGCAGCCCGATGGAAACAGATACGCATTATTTT. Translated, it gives CASSPMETDTHYF.

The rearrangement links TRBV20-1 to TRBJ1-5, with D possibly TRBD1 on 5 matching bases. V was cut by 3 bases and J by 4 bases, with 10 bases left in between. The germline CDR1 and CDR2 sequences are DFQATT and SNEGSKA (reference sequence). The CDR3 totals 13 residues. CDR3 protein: CSARGDQNQPQHF. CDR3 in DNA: TGCAGTGCTAGGGGGGACCAAAATCAGCCCCAGCATTTT.

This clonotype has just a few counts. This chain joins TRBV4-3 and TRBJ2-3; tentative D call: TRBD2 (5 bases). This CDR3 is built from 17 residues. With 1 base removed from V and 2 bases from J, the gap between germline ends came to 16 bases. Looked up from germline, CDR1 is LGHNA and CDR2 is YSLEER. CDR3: CASSQGRVGGYTDTQYF. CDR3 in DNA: TGCGCCAGCAGCCAAGGACGGGTAGGAGGCTACACAGATACGCAGTATTTT.